The present entry profiles one TCR beta chain with its context. As yet, its antigen is unknown. The data belong to a study of T cell repertoires in cytomegalovirus infection. Turning to the study itself: Public TCR beta signatures marked donors with CMV infection and the matching HLA. Study conclusions and caveats: Accumulated public TCR beta family frequency recognized individuals carrying CMV together with the relevant HLA. It was HLA-C-restricted CMV-specific TCR beta clonotypes that dominated the response ex vivo.

From the reads, TCRdb called clonotypes with MiXCR, one entry per CDR3 protein. This table holds under 300,000 distinct CDR3 sequences, roughly 12% found once. The V and J ends lost 6 bases and 0 bases, in that order; junction bases with no gene match: 7. Germline V gene sequence: CDR1 SNHLY, CDR2 FYNNEI. The CDR3 sequence is 15 residues long. Sequenced material: PBMCs. The sequence derives from a human donor in good health (CMV status not recorded). Some clones in this sample may be carry-over from other donors' samples. The J gene is TRBJ2-7, the V gene TRBV2, with 8 bases matching TRBD2. This chain's CDR3 is CASSQAGTSSYEQYF. The CDR3 DNA reads as TGTGCCAGCAGCCAAGCCGGGACTAGCTCCTACGAGCAGTACTTC.